Presented here are 26 T cell receptor beta chains from one specimen sequenced in a study of T cell responses to AZD1222 COVID-19 vaccine (dated by TCRdb to the early 2020s). Library method: the immunoSEQ multiplex PCR assay. The clones in this table, taken by TCRdb from immuneACCESS, are in-frame only. Not every clone is retained; where verified, under half of the shortfall comes from an unresolved V gene, and the cause of the rest is unknown. The sample table contains about 160,000 clones; only one count was recorded for about 90% of them. The leading ten clones occupy 1.9% of the sample. The time point label on this specimen signifies: baseline before first vaccination. The material was peripheral blood, obtained on day 0 of AZD1222 vaccination. These receptors were obtained from an adult in good health.

The chain combines TRBV19 with TRBJ1-1; D possibly corresponds to TRBD1 (6 bases). V was cut by 3 bases and J by 0 bases, with 17 bases left in between. CDR3 length: 17 residues. Germline CDR1 reads LNHDA; CDR2 reads SQIVND (reference sequence). Here the CDR3 DNA reads TGTGCCAGTAGTATGGAGGGGGGATTGGGTGTGAACACTGAAGCTTTCTTT. Residues: CASSMEGGLGVNTEAFF.

This clone was detected once. The rearrangement uses TRBV2 and TRBJ1-1; D remains ambiguous. CDR1 SNHLY and CDR2 FYNNEI come from the germline V gene. The V end lost 5 bases, the J end lost 0 bases, and 7 bases lay between the germline ends. The length of the CDR3 is 13 residues. As DNA, the CDR3 is TGTGCCAGCAGTAGAAACCTGAACACTGAAGCTTTCTTT. The encoded protein is CASSRNLNTEAFF. Based on the CDR3 plus reference TRBV2 and TRBJ1-1, the full variable domain is EPEVTQTPSHQVTQMGQEVILRCVPISNHLYFYWYRQILGQKVEFLVSFYNNEISEKSEIFDDQFSVERPDGSNFTLKIRSTKLEDSAMYFCASSRNLNTEAFFGQGTRLTVV.

V and J are TRBV28 and TRBJ1-4, with 9 nucleotides matching TRBD1. Unmatched junction bases numbered 10, after V lost 3 bases and J lost 8 bases. Germline CDR1 and CDR2: MDHEN and SYDVKM. CDR3 size: 16 residues. The CDR3 sequence: CASSFSHRGQLEKLFF. The CDR3 DNA follows: TGTGCCAGCAGTTTTTCCCACAGGGGGCAATTGGAAAAACTGTTTTTT.

The chain links TRBV24-1 to TRBJ1-5; 8 positions match TRBD1. V was pared by 3 bases and J by 9 bases, with 6 bases of the junction left unmatched. The CDR3 runs 14 residues. Germline CDR1 and CDR2: KGHDR and SFDVKD. The CDR3 loop is CATSDPTGAGPQHF. CDR3 nucleotides: TGTGCCACCAGTGATCCGACAGGGGCAGGGCCCCAGCATTTT.

This clone was recorded once. The genes are TRBV25-1 and TRBJ1-1; D uncertain. CDR3 length equals 11 residues. V shed 0 bases and J shed 4 bases, with 0 bases lying between them. Germline values: CDR1 MGHDK, CDR2 SYGVNS. The CDR3 protein is CASSEYTEAFF. For the CDR3, the DNA is TGTGCCAGCAGTGAATACACTGAAGCTTTCTTT.

The chain carries TRBV7-6 and TRBJ1-2; D is possibly TRBD1 (5 bases). From germline, CDR1 is SGHVS and CDR2 FNYEAQ. Trimming took off 1 base at V and 2 bases at J, with 14 bases between the two ends. This CDR3 is 16 amino acids long. The CDR3 nucleotides read TGTGCCAGCAGCTTAGTCCCAGGGTTGGGGAACTATGGCTACACCTTC. Protein product: CASSLVPGLGNYGYTF.

This chain connects TRBV3-1 (or the pseudogene TRBV3-2) to TRBJ2-4; no reliable D call. Germline V gene data show CDR1 as LGHDT and CDR2 as YNNKEL (reference sequence). V was clipped by 4 bases and J by 0 bases, with 16 bases between them. The CDR3 extends over 17 amino acids. This CDR3 reads CASSPPVGSGAKNIQYF. The DNA for the CDR3 is TGTGCCAGCAGCCCACCCGTGGGGTCTGGAGCCAAAAACATTCAGTACTTC.

The V gene is TRBV9, the J gene TRBJ2-1, with D unresolved. The germline V gene encodes CDR1 SGDLS and CDR2 YYNGEE. This CDR3 has 12 residues. V shed 3 bases and J shed 9 bases, with 10 bases lying between them. The CDR3, as DNA: TGTGCCAGCAGCGATACCTGGAGTGAGCAGTTCTTC. It yields the protein CASSDTWSEQFF.

CDR3 nucleotides: TGCGCCAGCAGCCTCGGAGTTATGAACACTGAAGCTTTCTTT. As protein: CASSLGVMNTEAFF. This rearrangement joins TRBV5-1 to TRBJ1-1; no firm D call. Trimming cost V 4 bases and J 0 bases, with 10 bases left between them. Germline V gene lookup returns CDR1 SGHRS and CDR2 YFSETQ. This CDR3 contains 14 residues. The full variable domain, with the rest looked up from reference TRBV5-1 and TRBJ1-1, is KAGVTQTPRYLIKTRGQQVTLSCSPISGHRSVSWYQQTPGQGLQFLFEYFSETQRNKGNFPGRFSGRQFSNSRSEMNVSTLELGDSALYLCASSLGVMNTEAFFGQGTRLTVV.

The chain is built from TRBV2 and TRBJ1-5, with a possible D match to TRBD1 (5 bases). The CDR3 is 14 amino acids. The V end lost 7 bases, the J end lost 4 bases, and 14 bases lay between the germline ends. In germline, CDR1 is SNHLY, CDR2 FYNNEI. CDR3 protein: CASTRDGQNQPQHF. As DNA, the CDR3 is TGTGCCAGCACCCGGGACGGACAAAATCAGCCCCAGCATTTT.

V is TRBV5-1 and J is TRBJ2-1; TRBD2 is a possible D gene (7 bases). The CDR3 has 15 residues. The V and J ends lost 4 bases and 3 bases respectively, with 14 bases between them. Germline V lookup: CDR1 SGHRS, CDR2 YFSETQ. The CDR3 spells CASSPSGGGYNEQFF. The CDR3, as DNA: TGCGCCAGCAGCCCTTCGGGGGGCGGCTACAATGAGCAGTTCTTC.

The rearrangement uses TRBV6-5 and TRBJ1-1; D is ambiguous. CDR3 length: 13 amino acids. Germline CDR1 reads MNHEY; CDR2 reads SVGAGI. Trimming took off 5 bases at V and 1 base at J, with 8 bases between the two ends. Here the CDR3 DNA reads TGTGCCAGCAGTCTAAATGGGAACACTGAAGCTTTCTTT. Translating it yields CASSLNGNTEAFF.

This chain connects TRBV9 to TRBJ2-2; D remains unclear. Deletions cut 3 bases from V and 6 bases from J, with 6 bases between. The V gene's germline CDR1 is SGDLS and CDR2 YYNGEE. The CDR3 runs 12 residues. The CDR3 sequence: CASSADSGELFF. Here the CDR3 DNA reads TGTGCCAGCAGCGCAGACTCCGGGGAGCTGTTTTTT.

The sample holds one count of this clone. The gene calls are TRBV28 and TRBJ1-4, with no clear D. Germline V lookup: CDR1 MDHEN, CDR2 SYDVKM. V lost 5 bases and J lost 4, with 11 bases in between. This CDR3 is 14 amino acids long. Here the CDR3 reads CASSPTEVNEKLFF. CDR3 in DNA: TGTGCCAGCAGTCCAACAGAGGTTAATGAAAAACTGTTTTTT.

This clone has just one count. The gene calls are TRBV10-3 and TRBJ1-1; D perhaps matches TRBD1 (5 bases). Germline-derived CDR1 and CDR2 are ENHRY and SYGVKD. Trimming took 10 bases from V and 4 from J, leaving 16 bases between them. CDR3 length: 13 amino acids. CDR3: CATVAGRGTEAFF. CDR3 bases: TGTGCCACCGTTGCGGGACGGGGCACTGAAGCTTTCTTT.

V is TRBV6-2 or TRBV6-3 and J is TRBJ1-2; TRBD1 agrees at 7 bases. The V gene's germline CDR1 is MNHEY and CDR2 SVGEGT. There are 15 residues in the CDR3. Unmatched junction bases numbered 11, after V lost 5 bases and J lost 5 bases. The CDR3 region has the DNA TGTGCCAGCAGTCGGACAGGACAAGGAATTTATGGCTACACCTTC. Its translation: CASSRTGQGIYGYTF.

The table lists this clone with a count of one. This chain joins TRBV2 and TRBJ1-2; D perhaps matches TRBD1 (5 bases). The CDR3 has 18 amino acids. V was trimmed by 0 bases and J by 3 bases, leaving 20 bases between them. Germline CDR1 reads SNHLY; CDR2 reads FYNNEI. CDR3 sequence reads: CASSEASKRGGGDYGYTF. For the CDR3, the DNA is TGTGCCAGCAGTGAAGCTTCCAAACGGGGTGGAGGGGACTATGGCTACACCTTC.

The genes are TRBV19 and TRBJ1-2, with 9 bases lining up with TRBD1. The germline V gene encodes CDR1 LNHDA and CDR2 SQIVND (reference sequence). V gave up 7 bases and J gave up 7 bases; unmatched junction bases: 13. There are 15 residues in the CDR3. As DNA, the CDR3 is TGTGCCAGTAAAACCGCACCGGGACAGGGAGTTGGCTACACCTTC. The encoded protein is CASKTAPGQGVGYTF. Complete variable domain (other parts from reference TRBV19 and TRBJ1-2): DGGITQSPKYLFRKEGQNVTLSCEQNLNHDAMYWYRQDPGQGLRLIYYSQIVNDFQKGDIAEGYSVSREKKESFPLTVTSAQKNPTAFYLCASKTAPGQGVGYTFGSGTRLTVV.

V gene TRBV24-1 combines with J gene TRBJ2-1; D remains unclear. Germline V gives CDR1 KGHDR, CDR2 SFDVKD. V lost 7 bases and J 5 bases, leaving 8 bases between the germline ends. CDR3 length: 12 amino acids. The chain's CDR3 is CATSVTDNEQFF. In DNA, the CDR3 is TGTGCCACCAGCGTGACGGACAATGAGCAGTTCTTC.

The rearrangement joins TRBV24-1 to TRBJ1-2; 7 bases are shared with TRBD1. This CDR3 spans 15 amino acids. V lost 4 bases, J lost 4 bases, and 8 bases stayed unmatched. In germline, CDR1 is KGHDR, CDR2 SFDVKD. CDR3 protein: CATSDLRTGSYGYTF. CDR3 nucleotides: TGTGCCACCAGTGACCTCCGGACAGGAAGCTATGGCTACACCTTC.

With respect to this clone: Other DNA sequences of this sample code for an identical CDR3. V gene TRBV10-3 combines with J gene TRBJ2-7; D is unclear. This CDR3 spans 12 amino acids. Germline CDR1 reads ENHRY; CDR2 reads SYGVKD. V was trimmed by 5 bases and J by 3 bases, leaving 8 bases between them. This CDR3 reads CAISPTDYEQYF. The CDR3 nucleotides are TGTGCCATCAGTCCAACAGACTACGAGCAGTACTTC.

With respect to this clone: A junction boundary mismatches the germline segment, possibly from a read error. The rearrangement links TRBV27 to TRBJ1-5; the D gene is possibly TRBD1 (5 bases). The CDR3 consists of 15 residues. The germline V gene encodes CDR1 MNHEY and CDR2 SMNVEV (reference sequence). The CDR3 DNA sequence: TGTGCCAGCAGTTTAGGGGCCCCTAGCCATCAGCCCCAGCATTTT. Amino acids: CASSLGAPSHQPQHF.

This clone is a singleton in its sample. The rearrangement links TRBV21-1 to TRBJ1-1; TRBD1 was called by the table and not checked on the DNA. TRBV21-1 is noted as a pseudogene. This CDR3 contains 17 residues. CDR3 region: CASTAGLNWTLAFEAFF. The CDR3 nucleotides read TGTGCCAGCACGGCAGGGCTCAACTGGACCTTAGCCTTCGAAGCTTTCTTT.

This sequence joins TRBV6-5 and TRBJ2-2, with TRBD1 identical over 10 bases. Germline assignment: CDR1 MNHEY and CDR2 SVGAGI. With 4 bases clipped from V and 6 bases from J, the junction kept 5 bases outside the gene matches. The CDR3 has 15 amino acids. The CDR3 sequence: CASSSPDRGSGELFF. CDR3 coding DNA: TGTGCCAGCAGTTCTCCGGACAGGGGGTCCGGGGAGCTGTTTTTT.

This sequence joins TRBV28 and TRBJ1-2; 9 nucleotides line up with TRBD1. With 6 bases clipped from V and 4 bases from J, the junction kept 6 bases outside the gene matches. Germline CDR1 reads MDHEN; CDR2 reads SYDVKM. CDR3 length equals 14 residues. This CDR3 reads CASRTNRGLYGYTF. As DNA, the CDR3 is TGTGCCAGCAGGACAAACAGGGGGCTCTATGGCTACACCTTC.

This chain uses TRBV9 with TRBJ2-7; D remains ambiguous. Per the germline V gene, CDR1 is SGDLS and CDR2 is YYNGEE. This CDR3 is 13 amino acids long. Trimming left V 4 bases short and J 6 bases short, with 14 bases between. The CDR3 loop reads CASSHLGRGEQYF. The CDR3 DNA reads as TGTGCCAGCAGCCATTTAGGTAGAGGCGAGCAGTACTTC.